The text below deals with one T cell receptor (beta chain). Assay used: immunoSEQ multiplex PCR; TCRdb lists only in-frame clones, some missing. This sample has approximately 120,000 clones, with roughly 86% found just once. The data derive from a study of cytomegalovirus exposure and HLA in healthy donors. This CDR3 is built from 13 residues. Germline V gene sequence: CDR1 SGHNT, CDR2 YYREEE (reference sequence). V gave up 3 bases and J gave up 6 bases; unmatched junction bases: 5. The TCR was taken from a woman under 30 in good health and CMV-seronegative. Specimen: PBMCs. The chain uses TRBV5-4 and TRBJ2-7, with TRBD1 matching 8 bases. CDR3 DNA sequence: TGTGCCAGCAGCTCGGGACAGGCAGGCGAGCAGTACTTC. The encoded protein is CASSSGQAGEQYF.